The present T cell receptor (beta chain) was sequenced within a study of glioma-infiltrating T cells. Study-wide context: Samples included WHO grade II oligodendrogliomas or astrocytomas and initial-diagnosis grade IV glioblastomas. Blood libraries targeted about 4.5- to 11-fold coverage of about one million T cells.

The V gene's germline CDR1 is MNHNS and CDR2 SASEGT. The CDR3 extends over 15 amino acids. With 4 bases clipped from V and 4 bases from J, the junction kept 4 bases outside the gene matches. The table lists this clonotype with a few counts. TCR alpha and beta CDR3 regions were amplified from RNA using iRepertoire nested multiplex PCR. Tissue mRNA or PBMC total RNA, about 90-400 ng, went into one-step reverse transcription and amplification. A single record per CDR3 protein comes from TCRdb applying MiXCR to the multiplex PCR reads. This sample has fewer than 500,000 distinct CDR3 sequences, with around 45% found just once.

The gene calls are TRBV6-1 and TRBJ1-3, with TRBD1 identical over 10 bases. Sequencing was done on a sample of glioma tissue, nonneoplastic brain tissue, or PBMCs (not recorded which). The sequence derives from a human donor with low-grade glioma or glioblastoma, undergoing nonglioma brain surgery, or in good health (not recorded which). The CDR3 coding sequence is TGTGCCAGCAGTGCCGGGACAGGGGCCGGAAACACCATATATTTT. This translates into CASSAGTGAGNTIYF.